This is a list of T cell receptor beta chains from one sample in a study of OX40 agonist ivuxolimab in advanced cancers. Repertoires were generated with immunoSEQ multiplex PCR, while TCRdb's copy carries only in-frame clones and drops some. The sample holds over 150,000 clones, under 95% seen once. The input for sequencing was CD4+ or CD8+ T cells sorted from blood, taken in a trial of the OX40 agonist ivuxolimab. The receptors were gathered from an adult with an advanced solid tumor such as melanoma, head and neck, liver or kidney cancer. Each CDR3 is given with its conserved first and last residue. The order of the fields is D gene, J gene, clone size, V gene, CDR3 DNA, CDR3 protein. D genes are given only for firm matches. The size field is filled for only some rows; it gives once, few, many or a size class.

D: NA
J: TRBJ2-5
size: NA
V: TRBV20-1
DNA: TGCAGTGTGGCCCCCCTTGAGACCCAGTACTTC
CDR3: CSVAPLETQYF

D: NA
J: TRBJ1-2
size: NA
V: TRBV6-5
DNA: TGTGCCACCCATGATTTCTATGGCTACACCTTC
CDR3: CATHDFYGYTF

D: NA
J: TRBJ2-3
size: NA
V: TRBV29-1
DNA: TGCAGCGTTGAGGTAGGGGGAGATACGCAGTATTTT
CDR3: CSVEVGGDTQYF

D: NA
J: TRBJ1-2
size: NA
V: TRBV25-1
DNA: TGTGCCAGCAGTGAGGGGGGAAACTATGGCTACACCTTC
CDR3: CASSEGGNYGYTF

D: TRBD1
J: TRBJ2-7
size: NA
V: TRBV18
DNA: TGTGCCAGCTCACCCCGGGACAGTAGAGGCTACGAGCAGTACTTC
CDR3: CASSPRDSRGYEQYF

D: NA
J: TRBJ2-4
size: NA
V: TRBV5-1
DNA: TGCGCCAGCAGCTCCGGAGGCTCCAAAAACATTCAGTACTTC
CDR3: CASSSGGSKNIQYF

D: TRBD2
J: TRBJ2-3
size: NA
V: TRBV28
DNA: TGTGCCACCGCTGCGGGACTAGGACCAGATACGCAGTATTTT
CDR3: CATAAGLGPDTQYF

D: NA
J: TRBJ2-3
size: few
V: TRBV15
DNA: TGTGCCACCAGCAGACTCCCTCACACAGATACGCAGTATTTT
CDR3: CATSRLPHTDTQYF

D: TRBD1
J: TRBJ2-5
size: NA
V: TRBV9
DNA: TGTGCCAGCAGTGAATACAGGGGCAAGGTCGGAGAGACCCAGTACTTC
CDR3: CASSEYRGKVGETQYF

D: NA
J: TRBJ2-7
size: NA
V: TRBV28
DNA: TGTGCCAGCAGGGTGAGGATTTCTTCCGAGCAGTACTTC
CDR3: CASRVRISSEQYF

D: TRBD1
J: TRBJ1-4
size: NA
V: TRBV19
DNA: TGTGCCAGTAGCGTCCAACAGGGGATCGGGGAAAAACTGTTTTTT
CDR3: CASSVQQGIGEKLFF

D: TRBD2
J: TRBJ2-1
size: NA
V: TRBV2
DNA: TGTGCCAGCAGTGGAAGCGGCGGGACTAGGAACAATGAGCAGTTCTTC
CDR3: CASSGSGGTRNNEQFF

D: NA
J: TRBJ2-1
size: NA
V: TRBV7-9
DNA: TGTGCCAGCAGCTTATCATTTGGGGGAAATGAGCAGTTCTTC
CDR3: CASSLSFGGNEQFF

D: TRBD1
J: TRBJ1-2
size: NA
V: TRBV19
DNA: TGTGCCACACAGGGGGCCCGCGTTTCCAATAACTATGGCTACACCTTC
CDR3: CATQGARVSNNYGYTF

D: NA
J: TRBJ2-7
size: NA
V: TRBV4-3
DNA: TGCGCCAGCAGCCAATCATTAAACGATCCCTCCTACGAGCAGTACTTC
CDR3: CASSQSLNDPSYEQYF

D: NA
J: TRBJ1-6
size: NA
V: TRBV4-3
DNA: TGCGCCAGCAGCCACCGTGGGGGCACCAATTCACCCCTCCACTTT
CDR3: CASSHRGGTNSPLHF